This T cell receptor (beta chain) was identified in a study of blood T cell repertoires in COVID-19. The germline V gene has CDR1 LNHDA and CDR2 SQIVND (reference sequence). The J segment lost 8 bases and the V segment lost 4 bases, leaving 6 bases of the junction unmatched. This CDR3 has 13 amino acids. How the authors handled the data: By means of reference gene primer amplification, nucleated cell counts were estimated. Profiled with immunoSEQ multiplex PCR; TCRdb holds only in-frame clones, not every one. For V, J and clone size, that table is used; D and trimming come from the DNA. In the table there are about 190,000 clones, roughly 80% of which are singletons.

The material sequenced was peripheral blood. This TCR came from a human donor in a cohort sampled during active COVID-19. This sequence joins TRBV19 and TRBJ1-2; 8 nucleotides agree with TRBD1. As DNA, the CDR3 is TGTGCCAGTAGTACAGGGACAGGTCACGGCTACACCTTC. It yields the protein CASSTGTGHGYTF.